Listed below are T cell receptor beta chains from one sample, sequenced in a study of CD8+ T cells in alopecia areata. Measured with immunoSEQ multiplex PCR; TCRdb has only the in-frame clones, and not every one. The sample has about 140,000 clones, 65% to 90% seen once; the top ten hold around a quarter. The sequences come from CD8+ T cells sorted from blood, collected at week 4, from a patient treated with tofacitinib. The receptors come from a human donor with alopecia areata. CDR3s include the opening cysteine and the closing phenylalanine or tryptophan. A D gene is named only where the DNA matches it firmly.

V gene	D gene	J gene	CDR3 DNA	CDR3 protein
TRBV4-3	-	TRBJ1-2	TGCGCCAGCAGCCAAGTTTTAACAGGGAACTATGGCTACACCTTC	CASSQVLTGNYGYTF
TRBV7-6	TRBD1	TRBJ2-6	TGTGCCAGCAGCTTGGGACAGATACACTCTGGGGCCAACGTCCTGACTTTC	CASSLGQIHSGANVLTF
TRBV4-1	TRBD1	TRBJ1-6	TGCGCCAGCAGCCAAGGGGACAGGGTAGGGGATTCACCCCTCCACTTT	CASSQGDRVGDSPLHF
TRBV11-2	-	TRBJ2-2	TGTGCCAGCAGCTTAGGAGGCCTTTTCACCGGGGAGCTGTTTTTT	CASSLGGLFTGELFF
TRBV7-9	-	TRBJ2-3	TGTGCCAGCAGCTCCCGCCGGGGAGCAGATACGCAGTATTTT	CASSSRRGADTQYF
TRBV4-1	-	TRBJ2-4	TGCGCCAGCAGCCAAGCTCGACAGGTGGGGGAATTTATCCAGTACTTC	CASSQARQVGEFIQYF
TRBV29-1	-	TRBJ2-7	TGCAGCGTGGTCGGGGGCGATCTCCACGAGCAGTACTTC	CSVVGGDLHEQYF
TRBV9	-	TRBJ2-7	TGTGCCAGCGGCGGAGGTGGGGAGCAGTACTTC	CASGGGGEQYF
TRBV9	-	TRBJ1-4	TGTGCCAGCAGCGTATATTTAAATGCCCCGAGAGAAAAACTGTTTTTT	CASSVYLNAPREKLFF
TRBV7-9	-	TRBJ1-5	TGTGCCAGCCGAAAGGGTTCCCAGCCCCAGCATTTT	CASRKGSQPQHF
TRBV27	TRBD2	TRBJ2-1	TGTGCCAGCAGTTTACTTCCTAGCGGGAGCAATGAGCAGTTCTTC	CASSLLPSGSNEQFF
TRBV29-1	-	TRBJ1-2	TGCAGCGTCGAGCAGGGACGCGACTATGGCTACACCTTC	CSVEQGRDYGYTF
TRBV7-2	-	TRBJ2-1	TGTGCCAGCAGCTTAAGATTGGTAGCCGATGAGCAGTTCTTC	CASSLRLVADEQFF
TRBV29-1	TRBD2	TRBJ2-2	TGCAGCGTCCTCGGGGAGGGCGCGCTGTTTTTT	CSVLGEGALFF
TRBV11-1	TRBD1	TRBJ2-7	TGTGCCAGCACCTGGGGACAGGCCTACGAGCAGTACTTC	CASTWGQAYEQYF
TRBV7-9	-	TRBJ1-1	TGTGCCAGCAGCTTAGTTCTCGGCATGGACACTGAAGCTTTCTTT	CASSLVLGMDTEAFF
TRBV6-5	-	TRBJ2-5	TGTGCCAGTAGGTCGGGGGAGACCCAGTACTTC	CASRSGETQYF
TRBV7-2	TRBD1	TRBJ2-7	TGTGCCAGCAGCGCATACAGGGGAGCGGTCTACGAGCAGTACTTC	CASSAYRGAVYEQYF
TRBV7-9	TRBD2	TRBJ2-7	TGTGCCAGCAGCCCCGGGACTAGCGGGGGCTGGGCCTACGAGCAGTACTTC	CASSPGTSGGWAYEQYF